This record concerns one T cell receptor (beta chain) sequence. Its specificity is unknown. The data stem from a study of T cells in Graves' hyperthyroidism and ophthalmopathy. Whole-study results and caveats: Separation of ophthalmopathy from stable hyperthyroidism was achieved by a 13 V-J model.

The CDR3 length is 15 residues. Per germline, CDR1 SGHVS and CDR2 FNYEAQ. Trimming at V came to 5 bases and at J to 2 bases, leaving 6 bases not matched to a gene. RNA transcripts gave rise to amplified TCR beta CDR3 regions. Carried out on the TCR CDR3, a first-round RT-PCR used the HTBI primer set. TCRdb called the multiplex PCR reads again in MiXCR, with one record for every CDR3 protein. Here the sample spans 610,000 or so distinct CDR3 sequences, roughly 46% being singletons. Clinical symptoms, serum thyroxine and TRAb, thyroid ultrasound and orbital computed tomography together formed the diagnostic basis.

This TCR came from a woman aged 18-29 years with Graves' hyperthyroidism. The sequenced sample consisted of peripheral blood or thyroid tissue (not recorded which). The chain joins TRBV7-6 to TRBJ2-7; 10 nucleotides line up with TRBD1. CDR3 region: CASSRGDRGAYEQYF. The CDR3 DNA follows: TGTGCCAGCAGCAGGGGGGACAGGGGCGCCTACGAGCAGTACTTC.